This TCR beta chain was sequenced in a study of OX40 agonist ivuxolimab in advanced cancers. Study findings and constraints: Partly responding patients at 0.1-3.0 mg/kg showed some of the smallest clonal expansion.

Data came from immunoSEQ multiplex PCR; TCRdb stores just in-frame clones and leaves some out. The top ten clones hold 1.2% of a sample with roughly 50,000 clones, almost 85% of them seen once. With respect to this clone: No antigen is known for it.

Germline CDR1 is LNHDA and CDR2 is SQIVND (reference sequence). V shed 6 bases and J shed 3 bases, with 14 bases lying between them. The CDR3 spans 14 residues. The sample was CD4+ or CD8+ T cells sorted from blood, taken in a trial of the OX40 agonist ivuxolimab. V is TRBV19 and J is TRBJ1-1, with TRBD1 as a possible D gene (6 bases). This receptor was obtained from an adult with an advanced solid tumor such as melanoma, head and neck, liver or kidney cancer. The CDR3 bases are TGTGCCAGTAGCCAGGCAGGGGCGCACACTGAAGCTTTCTTT. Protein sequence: CASSQAGAHTEAFF.